This entry lists 23 T cell receptor beta chains sequenced from one sample in a study of patients and donors after allogeneic stem cell transplantation. TCRdb reprocessed the RT-PCR reads with MiXCR, giving one entry per CDR3 protein. Here the sample spans about 88,000 distinct CDR3 sequences, approximately 49% being singletons. Sequenced: blood, either unsorted or a sorted T cell fraction (not recorded which). These receptors were obtained from a human donor who was either an allogeneic HSCT recipient or a stem cell or donor lymphocyte infusion donor (not recorded which). It is not recorded whose cells these are; they may come from a transplant donor.

In its sample, this clonotype was seen a few times. The V gene is TRBV10-2, the J gene TRBJ1-1; D unresolved. CDR1 is WSHSY, CDR2 SAAADI, per germline. CDR3 length: 12 amino acids. V was cut by 4 bases and J by 2 bases, with 5 bases left in between. The DNA for the CDR3 is TGCGCCAGCAGTGGGGAAAACACTGAAGCTTTCTTT. It codes for CASSGENTEAFF.

The V call is TRBV12-3 or TRBV12-4, the J call TRBJ1-5; the match to TRBD1 covers 10 bases. V gave up 6 bases and J gave up 6 bases; unmatched junction bases: 8. There are 15 residues in the CDR3. CDR3 loop: CASRGGTGAGQPQHF. The CDR3, as DNA: TGTGCCAGCAGGGGAGGGACAGGGGCTGGTCAGCCCCAGCATTTT.

A few counts support this clonotype. The rearrangement links TRBV27 to TRBJ1-2; D remains ambiguous. Germline assignment: CDR1 MNHEY and CDR2 SMNVEV (reference sequence). This CDR3 has 14 amino acids. Trimming stripped 6 bases from V and 8 bases from J, with 19 bases between. DNA of the CDR3: TGTGCCAGCAGCCGGTGGCCAGACGAAGGCGGCTACACCTTC. It is translated as CASSRWPDEGGYTF.

J is TRBJ1-6 and V is TRBV25-1; tentatively, D is TRBD1 (6 bases). The CDR3 totals 13 residues. The V end lost 3 bases, the J end lost 10 bases, and 10 bases lay between the germline ends. Germline V gene lookup returns CDR1 MGHDK and CDR2 SYGVNS. The CDR3 DNA reads as TGTGCCAGCAGTGACCAGGGGCGGTCACCCCTCCACTTT. Its protein product is CASSDQGRSPLHF.

The J gene is TRBJ2-1, the V gene TRBV5-1; 7 bases match TRBD2. CDR1 and CDR2 (germline): SGHRS, YFSETQ. The CDR3 runs to 15 residues. After removal of 0 bases from V and 8 bases from J, the junction contained 8 bases not matched to a gene. The CDR3 loop reads CASSLGLATGYEQFF. The CDR3 DNA is TGCGCCAGCAGCTTGGGACTAGCAACGGGTTATGAGCAGTTCTTC.

V is TRBV20-1 and J is TRBJ1-2; TRBD1 agrees at 8 bases. This CDR3 region has 11 residues. V lost 6 bases, J lost 8 bases, and 5 bases stayed unmatched. Germline CDR1 reads DFQATT; CDR2 reads SNEGSKA (reference sequence). As DNA, the CDR3 is TGCAGTGCCCGGACAGGGTTGGGCTACACCTTC. Protein sequence: CSARTGLGYTF.

The chain joins TRBV7-2 to TRBJ1-1; D uncertain. The germline CDR1 and CDR2 sequences are SGHTA and FQGNSA. V was trimmed by 5 bases and J by 5 bases, leaving 12 bases between them. The CDR3 is 13 residues long. As DNA, the CDR3 is TGTGCCAGCAGCAGGGCTAAGGAGACTGAAGCTTTCTTT. It specifies CASSRAKETEAFF. The full variable domain, completed using reference TRBV7-2 and TRBJ1-1, is GAGVSQSPSNKVTEKGKDVELRCDPISGHTALYWYRQSLGQGLEFLIYFQGNSAPDKSGLPSDRFSAERTGGSVSTLTIQRTQQEDSAVYLCASSRAKETEAFFGQGTRLTVV.

This clonotype showed up just a few times. This rearrangement joins TRBV7-8 to TRBJ1-5, with D unresolved. The CDR3 has 14 amino acids. Germline V gene sequence: CDR1 SGHVS, CDR2 FQNEAQ. The V and J ends lost 2 bases and 7 bases respectively, with 12 bases between them. CDR3 protein: CASSLLAQVQPQHF. The DNA for the CDR3 is TGTGCCAGCAGCTTATTGGCGCAGGTACAGCCCCAGCATTTT. Using reference TRBV7-8 and TRBJ1-5 for the parts outside the CDR3, the full variable domain is GAGVSQSPRYKVAKRGQDVALRCDPISGHVSLFWYQQALGQGPEFLTYFQNEAQLDKSGLPSDRFFAERPEGSVSTLKIQRTQQEDSAVYLCASSLLAQVQPQHFGDGTRLSIL.

J is TRBJ2-3 and V is TRBV7-8, with 16 bases fitting TRBD2. V shed 1 base and J 1 base; nucleotides not matched to a gene: 8. The CDR3 spans 20 residues. Germline V gives CDR1 SGHVS, CDR2 FQNEAQ. This CDR3 is CASSLVGTSGRAGRTDTQYF. The CDR3 DNA reads as TGTGCCAGCAGCTTAGTTGGGACTAGCGGGAGGGCCGGTCGCACAGATACGCAGTATTTT.

The chain has TRBV29-1 and TRBJ2-7; a possible D gene is TRBD2 (6 bases). Trimming took off 4 bases at V and 4 bases at J, with 17 bases between the two ends. CDR1 and CDR2 (germline): SQVTM, ANQGSEA. This CDR3 has 14 amino acids. For the CDR3, the DNA is TGCAGCGTTGCGATTGGGCGGGGCGCTTACGAGCAGTACTTC. It specifies CSVAIGRGAYEQYF.

The V and J genes are TRBV18 and TRBJ2-3, with TRBD2 identical over 13 bases. Germline CDR1 reads KGHSH; CDR2 reads LQKENI. The CDR3 runs to 18 residues. The V gene end was trimmed by 3 bases and the J gene end by 5 bases; junction bases not matched to a gene: 11. In nucleotides, the CDR3 is TGTGCCAGCTCACCGAGGACTAGCGGGAGTCTGATGGGAGATACGCAGTATTTT. Its protein is CASSPRTSGSLMGDTQYF.

The rearrangement uses TRBV20-1 and TRBJ2-3; D not certain. Between the trimmed V and J ends, which lost 0 bases and 11 bases, there was a span of 12 bases. Germline V gene sequence: CDR1 DFQATT, CDR2 SNEGSKA (reference sequence). The CDR3 totals 12 residues. In DNA, the CDR3 is TGCAGTGCTAGAGACGAGCCCCTGGAGCAGTATTTT. This sequence encodes CSARDEPLEQYF.

The chain couples TRBV29-1 to TRBJ1-5; D gene unclear. Trimming cost V 5 bases and J 5 bases, with 16 bases left between them. This CDR3 region has 14 residues. Germline V gene data show CDR1 as SQVTM and CDR2 as ANQGSEA. CDR3 DNA: TGCAGCGTTCTATTAGCGGTTGGAGATCAGCCCCAGCATTTT. It is translated as CSVLLAVGDQPQHF.

In this sample, this clonotype turned up a few times. The gene calls are TRBV21-1 and TRBJ1-1. TRBV21-1 is shown as a pseudogene. The CDR3 consists of 15 residues. Here the CDR3 DNA reads TGTGCCAGCAGCAAAGGGGCTTGCTTGAACACTGAAGCTTTCTTT. It specifies CASSKGACLNTEAFF.

The chain combines TRBV27 with TRBJ1-2; a weak D match, TRBD1 (5 bases). Trimming removed 3 bases from V and 4 bases from J, with 27 bases in between. The CDR3 runs to 19 residues. Germline CDR1 and CDR2: MNHEY and SMNVEV (reference sequence). As DNA, the CDR3 is TGTGCCAGCAGTTTTTCGCGTACGGTTCCCGGGACGGTAGGCTATGGCTACACCTTC. Its translation: CASSFSRTVPGTVGYGYTF.

The DNA for the CDR3 is TGCGCCAGCAGCCAGCCTCTTGGTGCCGCGACGAACACTGAAGCTTTCTTT. Its protein is CASSQPLGAATNTEAFF. The chain is built from TRBV5-1 and TRBJ1-1, with D uncertain. V was shortened by 4 bases and J by 1 base, with 20 bases between the two germline ends. The CDR3 is 17 residues long. Germline V gene data show CDR1 as SGHRS and CDR2 as YFSETQ.

The chain employs TRBV19 and TRBJ1-1; no definite D call. Germline V gene lookup returns CDR1 LNHDA and CDR2 SQIVND (reference sequence). V dropped 3 bases and J dropped 7 bases, with 9 bases sitting between them. This CDR3 has 12 residues. CDR3 region: CASSISPGEAFF. The DNA of the CDR3 is TGTGCCAGTAGTATCTCTCCGGGTGAAGCTTTCTTT.

V is TRBV12-3 or TRBV12-4 and J is TRBJ2-7, with unresolved D. The V gene lost 2 bases and the J gene lost 7 bases, with 15 bases spanning the gap. The CDR3 consists of 14 residues. The CDR3 sequence is CASSLSSKTGEQYF. The CDR3 coding sequence is TGTGCCAGCAGTTTAAGTTCGAAGACTGGGGAGCAGTACTTC.

This rearrangement joins TRBV29-1 to TRBJ2-1, with TRBD2 matching 12 bases. The germline V gene has CDR1 SQVTM and CDR2 ANQGSEA. The CDR3 is 14 amino acids. V lost 6 bases, J lost 4 bases, and 4 bases stayed unmatched. The CDR3 here is CSVEGLAGYNEQFF. Written as DNA, the CDR3 is TGCAGCGTGGAGGGACTAGCGGGTTACAATGAGCAGTTCTTC.

This clonotype was picked up a small number of times. The rearrangement uses TRBV6-5 and TRBJ1-5; D is undetermined. This CDR3 region has 18 residues. CDR1 MNHEY and CDR2 SVGAGI come from the germline V gene. Trimming removed 8 bases from V and 0 bases from J, with 23 bases in between. For the CDR3, the DNA is TGTGCCAGCTCCCCCGCGGGCAGCCTTTCTTATAGCAATCAGCCCCAGCATTTT. This codes for CASSPAGSLSYSNQPQHF.

This clonotype has only one observation. This chain connects TRBV6-5 to TRBJ2-7, with 7 bases identical to TRBD1. Trimming took 0 bases from V and 3 from J; bases not matched to a gene: 8. Germline CDR1 and CDR2: MNHEY and SVGAGI. CDR3 length: 16 residues. The CDR3 coding sequence is TGTGCCAGCAGTTACTCCTGGGACAGCCGTTACTACGAGCAGTACTTC. Protein product: CASSYSWDSRYYEQYF.

The V gene is TRBV7-2, the J gene TRBJ1-5; D ambiguous. The CDR3 spans 15 residues. Trimming stripped 1 base from V and 5 bases from J, with 12 bases between. The V gene's germline CDR1 is SGHTA and CDR2 FQGNSA. The CDR3 DNA follows: TGTGCCAGCAGCTTAGTAACGGAGCTTGATCAGCCCCAGCATTTT. Translation: CASSLVTELDQPQHF.

This clonotype was counted a single time. The CDR3 DNA follows: TGTGCCAGCAGCGACGGGCTTGAGACCCAGTACTTC. This sequence encodes CASSDGLETQYF. The chain recombines TRBV7-3 with TRBJ2-5; D is unresolved. The V end lost 5 bases, the J end lost 5 bases, and 9 bases lay between the germline ends. The germline gives CDR1 SGHTA, CDR2 FQGTGA. This CDR3 comprises 12 residues.